The present T cell receptor beta chain was sequenced within a study of cytomegalovirus exposure and HLA in healthy donors. Participants comprised healthy donors of bone marrow. Study results and limitations: The investigators catalogued 164 TCR beta chains as cytomegalovirus-associated. In an earlier analysis, most TCR beta V segments were productive about 90% or about 30% of the time. What was likely a sequencing artifact was a cluster of highly shared sequence variants.

J lost 4 bases, V lost 1 base, and 6 bases had no gene match. The CDR3 sequence is 15 residues long. Germline CDR1 reads MGHRA; CDR2 reads YSYEKL. Researchers ran the PCR with 60 Vbeta and 13 Jbeta primers. Libraries were prepared by immunoSEQ multiplex PCR; TCRdb keeps only in-frame clonotypes and omits some of them. The sample contains 150,000 to 200,000 clones, approximately 85% of which appear only once. On this clone: Its antigen is not known.

The TCR comes from a woman in her forties or fifties in good health and CMV-seronegative. The sample was PBMCs. The chain employs TRBV4-1 and TRBJ1-2, with 7 bases identical to TRBD1. CDR3 nucleotide sequence: TGCGCCAGCAGCCAAGGGACAACAGGGGCCTATGGCTACACCTTC. It translates to CASSQGTTGAYGYTF.